Given below is one T cell receptor beta chain in context. Generated by immunoSEQ multiplex PCR, the TCRdb table keeps only in-frame clones and is missing some. The sample has 90,000 to 100,000 clones; roughly 80% are singletons. This sample is drawn from a study of blood T cell repertoires in COVID-19. Across the whole study: Sites across the United States, Italy and Spain contributed samples from acute and convalescent COVID-19. PBMCs, B-cell-depleted T cells, or T cells provided the cDNA or gDNA that made up the material.

This CDR3 region has 17 residues. The source material was peripheral blood. The TCR sequence derives from a man in his 60s with acute or convalescent COVID-19. This chain joins TRBV12-2 and TRBJ1-5; the table's D call TRBD1 went unverified against the DNA. TRBV12-2 represents a pseudogene. CDR3 amino acids: CASRPRDSVYSNQPQHF. CDR3 DNA sequence: TGTGCAAGTCGTCCCCGGGACAGCGTATATAGCAATCAGCCCCAGCATTTT.